What follows is one T cell receptor (beta chain) and its context. A junction end diverges from the germline sequence, so it may reflect a read error. These data come from a study of blood T cells in healthy people across ages. Across the study: Roughly one uniquely barcoded beta molecule per two T cells was captured.

Sample-barcoded 5' priming and a J-beta primer mix drove a second PCR of about 7 to 11 cycles. Each cDNA molecule was tagged by a template-switch adaptor that had 12 random nucleotides. TCRdb re-called the 5' RACE reads through MiXCR, storing one row per CDR3 protein. The repertoire includes 500,000 to 650,000 distinct CDR3 sequences, about 27% of them detected once, and 3% to 4% sits in the top ten. In each sample, at least 7 million PBMCs were isolated. From germline, CDR1 is SGDLS and CDR2 YYNGEE. CDR3 length: 15 residues. A further study also used this sample, focusing on T cells of mothers and their children. Turning to that study: Each child contributed millions of TCR beta CDR3 reads, while each mother contributed over 9.5 million.

Sequencing was done on a sample of blood. The rearrangement joins TRBV9 to TRBJ2-2, with D tentatively TRBD1 (6 bases). This TCR came from a boy aged 2-15 years in good health. As DNA, the CDR3 is TGTGCCAGCAGCGTAAGCACAGGGATCACCGGGGAGCTGTCTTTT. Encoded protein: CASSVSTGITGELSF.